These 30 T cell receptor beta chains originate from one sample sequenced in a study of vaccination and CD4 T cells after COVID-19. No cognate antigen is known for these TCRs. The treatment: approximately 10-day PBMC culture with coronavirus spike peptide pools or control peptides (ViraFEST assay). The Oncomine TCR Beta short-read assay sequenced DNA from cultured CD4+ T cells. Each CDR3 protein gets one entry after TCRdb re-called the PCR reads with MiXCR. The sample holds 11,000 to 15,000 distinct CDR3 sequences, roughly 61% seen once. Sequenced sample: CD4+ T cells from blood, cultured in vitro. The receptors come from a human donor who had recovered from COVID-19.

The CDR3 here is CASRPRGPDTQYF. CDR3 sequence (DNA): TGTGCCAGCAGACCGAGAGGCCCAGATACGCAGTATTTT. The rearrangement links TRBV6-1 to TRBJ2-3, with no clear D. CDR1 is MNHNS, CDR2 SASEGT, per germline. The CDR3 extends over 13 amino acids. V was shortened by 6 bases and J by 4 bases, with 11 bases between the two germline ends.

This rearrangement joins TRBV7-9 to TRBJ2-7, with unresolved D. The CDR3 covers 14 residues. The germline V and J ends were trimmed by 0 bases and 0 bases, with 6 bases remaining between them. The germline V gene encodes CDR1 SEHNR and CDR2 FQNEAQ (reference sequence). CDR3 nucleotide sequence: TGTGCCAGCAGCTTAGCGCAGGACTCCTACGAGCAGTACTTC. This translates into CASSLAQDSYEQYF.

The chain carries TRBV28 and TRBJ1-2; D is unresolved. This CDR3 comprises 17 residues. Trimming removed 3 bases at V and 2 bases at J, with 19 bases between. CDR1 MDHEN and CDR2 SYDVKM come from the germline V gene. CDR3: CASSFRARSSSNYGYTF. As DNA, the CDR3 is TGTGCCAGCAGTTTCCGGGCTCGCTCCTCTTCGAACTATGGCTACACCTTC.

The rearrangement links TRBV12-3 or TRBV12-4 to TRBJ1-6; perhaps TRBD1 as D (5 bases). With 4 bases removed from V and 7 bases from J, the gap between germline ends came to 11 bases. This CDR3 contains 14 residues. CDR3 sequence reads: CASSSGRLNSPLHF. The CDR3 DNA reads as TGTGCCAGCAGTTCGGGACGGCTCAATTCACCCCTCCACTTT.

J is TRBJ1-1 and V is TRBV5-4; no reliable D call. This CDR3 comprises 14 residues. Trimming cost V 2 bases and J 1 base, with 9 bases left between them. Germline V CDR1 and CDR2: SGHNT, YYREEE (reference sequence). The CDR3 region has the DNA TGTGCCAGCAGCTTCGGGGTGGGGAACACTGAAGCTTTCTTT. It encodes CASSFGVGNTEAFF.

V usage is TRBV27 and J usage is TRBJ2-7; 7 nucleotides line up with TRBD2. V shed 2 bases, J shed 0 bases, and the junction held 7 bases outside the gene matches. The CDR3 has 16 amino acids. Germline CDR1 reads MNHEY; CDR2 reads SMNVEV (reference sequence). The CDR3 DNA reads TGTGCCAGCAGTTTAACGGTTGGCGGGAGCTCCTACGAGCAGTACTTC. Protein sequence: CASSLTVGGSSYEQYF.

This clonotype was seen more than once but under ten times. V is TRBV27 and J is TRBJ2-1; 9 bases fit TRBD2. CDR3 length equals 14 residues. Germline assignment: CDR1 MNHEY and CDR2 SMNVEV (reference sequence). V lost 3 bases, J lost 6 bases, and 3 bases stayed unmatched. Here the CDR3 DNA reads TGTGCCAGCAGTTTCGCGGGAGGGACCAATGAGCAGTTCTTC. This sequence encodes CASSFAGGTNEQFF.

The chain employs TRBV7-9 and TRBJ1-1; the D is unclear. The CDR3 runs to 13 residues. Germline V CDR1 and CDR2: SEHNR, FQNEAQ (reference sequence). Trimming removed 4 bases at V and 0 bases at J, with 6 bases between. The chain's CDR3 is CASSSRMNTEAFF. DNA for the CDR3: TGTGCCAGCAGCTCCCGGATGAACACTGAAGCTTTCTTT.

This clonotype was seen more than once but under ten times. This rearrangement joins TRBV20-1 to TRBJ1-6; maybe TRBD1 (5 bases). Germline CDR1 reads DFQATT; CDR2 reads SNEGSKA (reference sequence). Trimming removed 4 bases at V and 13 bases at J, with 8 bases between. This CDR3 spans 10 amino acids. In nucleotides, the CDR3 is TGCAGTGCTATGGGGGATCCCCTCCACTTT. Its protein is CSAMGDPLHF.

The gene calls are TRBV6-1 and TRBJ2-6, with 8 bases aligning to TRBD1. The CDR3 is made up of 15 amino acids. V lost 7 bases, J lost 2 bases, and 4 bases stayed unmatched. The germline CDR1 and CDR2 sequences are MNHNS and SASEGT. The CDR3 spells CASIPTGAGANVLTF. CDR3 DNA: TGTGCCAGCATTCCGACAGGGGCTGGGGCCAACGTCCTGACTTTC.

This clonotype came up a few times. The CDR3 sequence: CASSLTGQGGGKLFF. CDR3 nucleotide sequence: TGTGCCAGCAGCTTAACGGGACAGGGGGGAGGAAAACTGTTTTTT. V usage is TRBV7-2 and J usage is TRBJ1-4, with 11 bases identical to TRBD1. The junction had 6 bases not matched to a gene; V was cut back by 2 bases and J by 10 bases. The V gene's germline CDR1 is SGHTA and CDR2 FQGNSA. CDR3 size: 15 residues.

This rearrangement joins TRBV4-3 to TRBJ1-2, with a weak D call TRBD1 (6 bases). Germline lookup yields CDR1 LGHNA and CDR2 YSLEER. The CDR3 length is 13 residues. V was clipped by 3 bases and J by 7 bases, with 12 bases between them. As DNA, the CDR3 is TGCGCCAGCAGCCACGACAGGTACCCTGGCTACACCTTC. This encodes CASSHDRYPGYTF.

The V gene is TRBV19, the J gene TRBJ1-2; D is unresolved. The germline CDR1 and CDR2 sequences are LNHDA and SQIVND (reference sequence). The germline V and J ends were trimmed by 3 bases and 3 bases, with 14 bases remaining between them. This CDR3 has 15 amino acids. CDR3 DNA: TGTGCCAGTAGTATGGAAGGTTCTGCGGACTATGGCTACACCTTC. Its translation is CASSMEGSADYGYTF.

This clonotype has a handful of counts. The CDR3 bases are TGTGCCTGGAGTGTTGTCCGCGGGCCCCTCTATGGCTACACCTTC. Protein sequence: CAWSVVRGPLYGYTF. J is TRBJ1-2 and V is TRBV30; D unresolved. Germline assignment: CDR1 GTSNPN and CDR2 SVGIG (reference sequence). V was cut by 0 bases and J by 4 bases, with 15 bases left in between. This CDR3 region has 15 residues.

The chain combines TRBV7-8 with TRBJ1-1; D gene uncertain. This CDR3 comprises 13 residues. Trimming left V 1 base short and J 1 base short, with 4 bases between. Germline lookup yields CDR1 SGHVS and CDR2 FQNEAQ. The CDR3 DNA reads TGTGCCAGCAGCTTAGAAGGGAACACTGAAGCTTTCTTT. Amino acid sequence: CASSLEGNTEAFF.

The rearrangement links TRBV4-1 to TRBJ2-7; D gene uncertain. V lost 0 bases to trimming and J lost 6 bases, with 12 bases between them. This CDR3 has 14 amino acids. CDR1 MGHRA and CDR2 YSYEKL come from the germline V gene. CDR3 sequence reads: CASSQDRISGEQYF. The DNA of the CDR3 is TGCGCCAGCAGCCAAGATCGAATCTCCGGCGAGCAGTACTTC.

The chain is built from TRBV15 and TRBJ1-1; 8 bases line up with TRBD1. Germline CDR1 is LNHNV and CDR2 is YYDKDF (reference sequence). Trimming removed 3 bases from V and 10 bases from J; junction bases left unmatched: 7. CDR3 size: 13 residues. CDR3 sequence reads: CATSSGQGGRAFF. CDR3 nucleotides: TGTGCCACCAGCAGTGGACAGGGAGGAAGAGCTTTCTTT. The full variable domain, in which reference TRBV15 and TRBJ1-1 provide the parts outside the CDR3, is DAMVIQNPRYQVTQFGKPVTLSCSQTLNHNVMYWYQQKSSQAPKLLFHYYDKDFNNEADTPDNFQSRRPNTSFCFLDIRSPGLGDTAMYLCATSSGQGGRAFFGQGTRLTVV.

The rearrangement links TRBV15 to TRBJ2-3; the D gene is possibly TRBD2 (6 bases). Germline CDR1 and CDR2: LNHNV and YYDKDF (reference sequence). V shed 0 bases and J shed 0 bases, with 16 bases lying between them. CDR3 length equals 18 residues. The CDR3, as DNA: TGTGCCACCAGCAGAGATCGGGCTAGCGCGACAAGCACAGATACGCAGTATTTT. This gives the protein CATSRDRASATSTDTQYF.

In its sample, this clonotype was seen once. The V gene is TRBV7-2, the J gene TRBJ2-5; TRBD1 agrees at 7 bases. With V trimmed by 5 bases and J by 4 bases, 4 bases remained unmatched. The CDR3 covers 13 residues. Germline CDR1 SGHTA, CDR2 FQGNSA. This CDR3 is CASSRDRRETQYF. The CDR3 DNA sequence: TGTGCCAGCAGCCGGGACAGACGAGAGACCCAGTACTTC.

The CDR3 spells CASSLDAVRAPYEQYF. CDR3 bases: TGTGCCAGCAGCTTAGATGCTGTCAGGGCCCCCTACGAGCAGTACTTC. The J gene is TRBJ2-7, the V gene TRBV7-9, with D perhaps matching TRBD1 (5 bases). The germline V gene encodes CDR1 SEHNR and CDR2 FQNEAQ (reference sequence). The CDR3 spans 16 residues. The germline V and J ends were trimmed by 1 base and 2 bases, with 15 bases remaining between them.

The chain employs TRBV10-3 and TRBJ2-3; D call uncertain. Deletions cut 4 bases from V and 3 bases from J, with 14 bases between. This CDR3 has 15 amino acids. Germline V CDR1 and CDR2: ENHRY, SYGVKD. Written as DNA, the CDR3 is TGTGCCATCAGTGCCGCTAGAGATGGGACAGATACGCAGTATTTT. It specifies CAISAARDGTDTQYF.

The J gene is TRBJ1-5, the V gene TRBV28; D is ambiguous. The CDR3 extends over 12 amino acids. Trimming took off 7 bases at V and 0 bases at J, with 4 bases between the two ends. CDR1 is MDHEN and CDR2 is SYDVKM in the germline V gene. The CDR3 loop is CASKDSNQPQHF. CDR3 sequence (DNA): TGTGCCAGCAAGGATAGCAATCAGCCCCAGCATTTT.

A single count supports this clonotype. The chain recombines TRBV7-6 with TRBJ1-1; 11 bases are a match to TRBD1. Germline trimming cut 1 base from V and 5 bases from J; bases unmatched to any gene: 3. This CDR3 is built from 15 residues. CDR1 and CDR2 from the germline V gene are SGHVS and FNYEAQ. The CDR3 region has the DNA TGTGCCAGCAGCTTAGTGGGGACAGGGGGAACTGAAGCTTTCTTT. It specifies CASSLVGTGGTEAFF.

The V and J genes are TRBV2 and TRBJ1-2; D not resolved. Between the trimmed V and J ends, which lost 6 bases and 0 bases, there was a span of 8 bases. The germline V gene has CDR1 SNHLY and CDR2 FYNNEI. The CDR3 sequence is 13 residues long. The CDR3 DNA reads as TGTGCCAGCAGATACTTTCCTAACTATGGCTACACCTTC. Translated: CASRYFPNYGYTF.

The chain employs TRBV19 and TRBJ1-5; D is possibly TRBD1 (6 bases). The CDR3 is made up of 15 amino acids. Germline-derived CDR1 and CDR2 are LNHDA and SQIVND (reference sequence). The ends were cut back, 3 bases at V and 1 base at J, with 10 bases in the middle. Here the CDR3 reads CASSMGAQSNQPQHF. CDR3 nucleotides: TGTGCCAGTAGTATGGGGGCGCAAAGCAATCAGCCCCAGCATTTT.

The table lists this clonotype with a few counts. The chain joins TRBV27 to TRBJ1-2, with 9 bases lining up with TRBD1. Germline CDR1 MNHEY, CDR2 SMNVEV (reference sequence). Trimming cost V 2 bases and J 6 bases; bases outside gene matches: 4. There are 14 residues in the CDR3. CDR3 in DNA: TGTGCCAGCAGTTTAGCCGGGACAGGGAATGGCTACACCTTC. It codes for CASSLAGTGNGYTF.

The gene calls are TRBV6-1 and TRBJ1-2; D gene unclear. The CDR3 is 11 residues long. CDR1 is MNHNS, CDR2 SASEGT, per germline. V lost 6 bases and J 6 bases, leaving 8 bases between the germline ends. CDR3 nucleotides: TGTGCCAGCAGGCAACAGAATGGCTACACCTTC. As protein: CASRQQNGYTF.

In its sample, this clonotype was seen once. The J gene is TRBJ2-3, the V gene TRBV7-2; tentatively, D is TRBD1 (6 bases). V lost 4 bases and J lost 2, with 19 bases in between. Per germline, CDR1 SGHTA and CDR2 FQGNSA. This CDR3 contains 17 residues. The CDR3, as DNA: TGTGCCAGCAGCTCAGAACCTCCAGGGGTTATCACAGATACGCAGTATTTT. Protein product: CASSSEPPGVITDTQYF.

The chain combines TRBV2 with TRBJ1-1, with TRBD1 matching over 8 bases. Losses at the gene ends were 8 bases for V and 1 base for J; bases not matched to a gene: 3. Germline V gene lookup returns CDR1 SNHLY and CDR2 FYNNEI. This CDR3 has 13 amino acids. The CDR3 region has the DNA TGTGCCAGCGCTACAGGGGGGAACACTGAAGCTTTCTTT. Translated: CASATGGNTEAFF.

The chain couples TRBV7-9 to TRBJ1-1, with TRBD1 identical over 10 bases. In germline, CDR1 is SEHNR, CDR2 FQNEAQ (reference sequence). V was pared by 5 bases and J by 2 bases, with 17 bases of the junction left unmatched. This CDR3 has 19 amino acids. The CDR3 DNA reads TGTGCCAGCAGCCCGCTAGGGTATAGGGACAGGGGAGGCAACACTGAAGCTTTCTTT. Translation: CASSPLGYRDRGGNTEAFF.